This T cell receptor beta chain was found in a study of breast tumors, draining lymph nodes, adjacent tissues. Study results and limitations: Tumor T cell lymph node origin was a supported hypothesis, not proven. Most tumor T cells seemingly derive from lymph node, then expand in tumor. Compared with basal-like, luminal-like tumors shared significantly more repertoire with nontumor tissue.

This clonotype came up many times. The target antigen is unknown. Trimming removed 5 bases from V and 5 bases from J, with 11 bases in between. Germline loops: CDR1 SGHRS, CDR2 YFSETQ. The CDR3 contains 14 residues. MiXCR, applied by TCRdb to the multiplex PCR reads, yields one record per CDR3 protein. The data contain under 250,000 distinct CDR3 sequences, approximately 31% of them singletons. The lymph nodes were axillary draining lymph nodes from breast cancer patients. This chain joins TRBV5-1 and TRBJ1-6, with D tentatively TRBD1 (5 bases). Sequencing was carried out using axillary lymph node tissue. This receptor was identified in a female donor with breast cancer. Some clones in this sample may be carry-over from other donors' samples. CDR3 loop: CASSSGTNNSPLHF. In DNA form, the CDR3 reads TGCGCCAGCAGTTCCGGGACCAATAATTCACCCCTCCACTTT.